The clone carrying this T cell receptor (beta chain) has only a few counts. No antigen is known for it. TCRdb re-called the 5' RACE reads with MiXCR, one entry per CDR3 protein. The sample consists of approximately 580,000 distinct CDR3 sequences, about a fifth of them appearing once. The data derive from a study of T-cell memory formation after mild COVID-19. Study background: The two donors had largely donor-specific TCR clusters. Study-wide results and caveats: Clones contracting across day 15 to 85 had a balanced CD4/CD8 profile; later expanding clones leaned CD4+.

Per the germline V gene, CDR1 is SGHRS and CDR2 is YFSETQ. The V gene end was trimmed by 5 bases and the J gene end by 5 bases; junction bases not matched to a gene: 12. The CDR3 is made up of 16 amino acids. The clonotype originates from an adult woman who had mild COVID-19 (a few samples of this study predate the infection). Cell type and time point are not known. This rearrangement joins TRBV5-1 to TRBJ2-3; 9 bases fit TRBD2. Input material: PBMCs or a T cell subset sorted from them (not recorded which). The CDR3, as DNA: TGCGCCAGCAGGTTAATAGCGGGGGCCGGAGGAGATACGCAGTATTTT. Translating gives CASRLIAGAGGDTQYF.